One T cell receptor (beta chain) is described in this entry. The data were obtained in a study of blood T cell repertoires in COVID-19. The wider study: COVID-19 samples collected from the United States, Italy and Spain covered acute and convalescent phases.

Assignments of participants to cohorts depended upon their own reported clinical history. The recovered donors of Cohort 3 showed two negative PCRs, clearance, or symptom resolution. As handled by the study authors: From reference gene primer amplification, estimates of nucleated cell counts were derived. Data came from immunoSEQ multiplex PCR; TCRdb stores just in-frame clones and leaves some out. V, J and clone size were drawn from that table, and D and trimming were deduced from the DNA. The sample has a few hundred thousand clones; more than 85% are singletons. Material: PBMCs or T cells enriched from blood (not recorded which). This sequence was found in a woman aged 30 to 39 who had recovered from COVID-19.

The CDR3, as DNA: TGTGCCAGCACCGGGACAGACTCCTACGAGCAGTACTTC. Protein product: CASTGTDSYEQYF. This chain connects TRBV27 to TRBJ2-7; 7 bases match TRBD1. With V trimmed by 7 bases and J by 0 bases, 3 bases remained unmatched. CDR3 size: 13 residues. Germline V gives CDR1 MNHEY, CDR2 SMNVEV (reference sequence).